The text below deals with one TCR beta chain. CDR3 length equals 14 residues. The trim removed 6 bases at V and 7 bases at J, leaving 9 bases unmatched. Germline V lookup: CDR1 PRHDT, CDR2 FYEKMQ (reference sequence). The data were taken from a study of shared clonotypes between healthy human individuals. Under the authors' procedure: With immunoSEQ giving junction-only sequences and no quality scores, filtering differed. Assay used: immunoSEQ multiplex PCR; TCRdb lists only in-frame clones, some missing. V and J calls and clone size are given by that table; D and trimming were obtained from the DNA. The sample carries some 740,000 clones, around 93% recorded once. Selected positively for CCR7 and CD45RO-negative, naive CD8 cells excluded terminally differentiated effector memory CD45RA+ cells.

The sequence was obtained from a young man in good health. The rearrangement uses TRBV13 and TRBJ2-1, with 7 bases identical to TRBD2. What was sequenced was naive CD8+ T cells sorted from blood. The CDR3 bases are TGTGCCAGCAGTTCCGCGGGGGATCCGAATGAGCAGTTCTTC. Amino acid sequence: CASSSAGDPNEQFF.